This is a list of T cell receptor beta chains from one sample in a study of CD8+CD57+ T cells in acquired aplastic anemia. A single record per CDR3 protein comes from TCRdb applying MiXCR to the reads. The data hold about 200,000 distinct CDR3 sequences, with roughly 60% observed a single time. The sequencing sample was made of sorted CD4+, CD8+, or CD8+CD57+ T cells (not recorded which) from PBMCs. The receptors derive from a human donor with aplastic anemia. The CDR3 runs from the conserved cysteine through the conserved F or W. The D gene is left open where the match is weak. Clone size is shown for a subset of rows, as once, few, many or a class of expanded clone.

>TRBD2|TRBV24-1|TRBJ2-1|few
TGTGCCACCAGTGATCCTAAACGGGAGGGCAATGAGCAGTTCTTC
CATSDPKREGNEQFF
>-|TRBV2|TRBJ2-3|few
TGTGCCAGCAGTGCGATGCGGGACACAGATACGCAGTATTTT
CASSAMRDTDTQYF
>-|TRBV7-8|TRBJ2-5|-
TGTGCCAGCAGCTTAGCGGCTCAGGACCGGGAGACCCAGTACTTC
CASSLAAQDRETQYF
>-|TRBV6-5|TRBJ1-6|once
TGTGCCAGCCAGGCCAGAAGTAATTCACCCCTCCACTTT
CASQARSNSPLHF
>TRBD2|TRBV7-2|TRBJ2-7|-
TGTGCCAGCAGCCCTAAGGTGCGGGAGGGCCTCTCCTACGAGCAGTACTTC
CASSPKVREGLSYEQYF
>-|TRBV7-6|TRBJ1-6|-
TGTGCCAGCAGCGATGGGACCGGGGCACCCCTCCACTTT
CASSDGTGAPLHF
>-|TRBV10-3|TRBJ2-3|-
TGTGCCATCAGTGTCACCACAGATACGCAGTGTTTT
CAISVTTDTQCF
>TRBD2|TRBV7-3|TRBJ2-1|few
TGTGCCAGCACCTCAGGGAGGCGGGGGACCATTGACAATGAGCAGTTCTTC
CASTSGRRGTIDNEQFF
>-|TRBV7-6|TRBJ2-7|-
TGTGCCAGCAGCTTAGTGGGGACCGCCTACGAGCAGTACTTC
CASSLVGTAYEQYF
>-|TRBV10-3|TRBJ1-3|-
TGTGCCATCAGTGAGTTTGTCCAGTCTGGAAACACCATATATTTT
CAISEFVQSGNTIYF
>TRBD1|TRBV10-3|TRBJ1-2|-
TGTGCCATCAGCTCCATACAGGGGGCAGATGGCTACACCTTC
CAISSIQGADGYTF
>-|TRBV10-3|TRBJ2-7|many
TGTGCCATCAGTGAGGAAAGTGGGGGTCCCTACGAGCAGTACTTC
CAISEESGGPYEQYF
>TRBD1|TRBV15|TRBJ2-7|-
TGTGCCACCAGCAGCTCCAGGTCGGGACAGGGGTGCCCCTTCGAGCAGTACTTC
CATSSSRSGQGCPFEQYF
>-|TRBV27|TRBJ1-1|-
TGTGCCAGCAGTTTGGGGATAAGCACTGAAGCTTTCTTT
CASSLGISTEAFF
>TRBD2|TRBV7-6|TRBJ2-7|-
TGTGCCAGCAGCGTAGCGGGAGCCTACGAGCAGTACTTC
CASSVAGAYEQYF
>-|TRBV20-1|TRBJ1-4|-
TGCAGTGCCACACCGGGCGAGTATGAAAAACTGTTTTTT
CSATPGEYEKLFF
>TRBD2|TRBV6-1|TRBJ2-1|once
TGTGCCAGCAGTCGGACTAGCGGGGGCACCTACAATGAGCAGTTCTTC
CASSRTSGGTYNEQFF
>-|TRBV7-2|TRBJ1-5|-
TGTGCCAGCAGCTTAGAGGACAGCTCATATCAGCCCCAGCATTTT
CASSLEDSSYQPQHF
>-|TRBV24-1|TRBJ2-5|-
TGTGCCACCAGTGAGGGGGCGAGGGAGACCCAGTACTTC
CATSEGARETQYF
>-|TRBV19|TRBJ1-3|few
TGTGCCAGTAGTATAGGAGGGACCTCTGGAAACACCATATATTTT
CASSIGGTSGNTIYF
>-|TRBV10-3|TRBJ1-2|-
TGTGCCATCACGGGACTCCCGGCCTATGGCTACACCTTC
CAITGLPAYGYTF
>-|TRBV19|TRBJ2-4|-
TGTGCCAGTAGTACCAGACAGTTAAACATTCAGTACTTC
CASSTRQLNIQYF
>-|TRBV29-1|TRBJ1-2|-
TGCAGCGTTGAAGAGGGCAGGGGTGACTATGGCTACACCTTC
CSVEEGRGDYGYTF
>-|TRBV7-6|TRBJ2-2|-
TGTGCCAGCAGCCTCGGCTTTGCCGGGGAGCTGTTTTTT
CASSLGFAGELFF
>TRBD2|TRBV7-9|TRBJ2-7|-
TGTGCCAGCAGCATGACTAGCGGGATCGACGAGCAGTACTTC
CASSMTSGIDEQYF
>TRBD1|TRBV24-1|TRBJ1-3|-
TGTGCCACCAGCGGGACAGGGGCTGGAAACACCATATATTTT
CATSGTGAGNTIYF
>-|TRBV7-2|TRBJ2-1|-
TGTGCCAGCAGCGCGCGGACAGCGTACAATGAGCAGTTCTTC
CASSARTAYNEQFF
>-|TRBV2|TRBJ1-5|-
TGTGCCAGCAATCGACACCTTTTGGATAGCAATCAGCCCCAGCATTTT
CASNRHLLDSNQPQHF
>-|TRBV5-1|TRBJ1-1|-
TGCGCCAGCAGCCTCGGACAGCAGTCCACTGAAGCTTTCTTT
CASSLGQQSTEAFF
>-|TRBV20-1|TRBJ1-2|-
TGCAGTGCTAGAGATTTGGGCAGGCCCAGGGAAGGCTACACCTTC
CSARDLGRPREGYTF
>-|TRBV7-9|TRBJ1-6|-
TGTGCCAGCAGCTTAGAGGACGGTTCACCCCTCCACTTT
CASSLEDGSPLHF
>-|TRBV10-3|TRBJ2-7|-
TGTGCCATCAGTGAGTCCCTCGTAGCCTACGAGCAGTACTTC
CAISESLVAYEQYF
>-|TRBV20-1|TRBJ2-1|-
TGCAGTGCTAAGACCATACCGGGACCTTACAATGAGCAGTTCTTC
CSAKTIPGPYNEQFF
>-|TRBV10-3|TRBJ2-5|-
TGTGCCATCAGCTCCCCTGGCAGGTCCCAAGAGACCCAGTACTTC
CAISSPGRSQETQYF
>TRBD1|TRBV18|TRBJ2-7|-
TGTGCCAGCTCACCCTGGGACAGTTTCTACGAGCAGTACTTC
CASSPWDSFYEQYF
>TRBD1|TRBV7-2|TRBJ2-7|-
TGCGCCAGCAGCACTTCGGACAGGGTCTACGAGCAGTACTTC
CASSTSDRVYEQYF
>TRBD2|TRBV20-1|TRBJ2-1|-
TGCAGTGCCCCAGTTCTAGCGGGGGGGAATGAGCAGTTCTTC
CSAPVLAGGNEQFF
>-|TRBV25-1|TRBJ1-6|-
TGTGTCAGCAGTGAAACCAGGGAATGGGATTCACCCCTCCACTTT
CVSSETREWDSPLHF
>-|TRBV7-8|TRBJ2-5|few
TGTGCCAGCAGCTTCTCAAGGAGGGACCCGCAAAACTTC
CASSFSRRDPQNF
>-|TRBV5-1|TRBJ2-7|few
TGCGCCAGCAGCGCCGGACACAGCTACGAGCAGTACTTC
CASSAGHSYEQYF
>TRBD2|TRBV15|TRBJ2-5|-
TGTGCCACCTATCTCGCGGGAGTAGGGAGTCAAGAGACCCAGTACTTC
CATYLAGVGSQETQYF
>TRBD2|TRBV27|TRBJ2-1|-
TGTGCCAGCAGTCCCCGGACTAGCGGGATGTCGATCCATGAGCAGTTCTTC
CASSPRTSGMSIHEQFF
>TRBD1|TRBV2|TRBJ2-5|-
TGTGCCAGCAGCCCCAGGGGGTTAGAGACCCAGTACTTC
CASSPRGLETQYF